This record covers a single TCR beta chain. Its matching antigen is unknown. The RNA, about 0.45 to 1 ug, was put through reverse transcription using random hexamers. By means of immunoSEQ multiplex PCR, TCR beta CDR3 spanning 54 Vbeta and 13 Jbeta underwent amplification. TCRdb reanalysed the immunoSEQ multiplex PCR reads using MiXCR and keeps one entry per CDR3 protein. The sample records 150,000 to 200,000 distinct CDR3 sequences, approximately 94% being singletons. This sample was included in a study of CD8 T cells in Susac syndrome. V gave up 0 bases and J gave up 0 bases, with 6 bases separating them. This CDR3 has 15 amino acids. CDR1 and CDR2 from the germline V gene are MGHRA and YSYEKL. CD8+ and CD4+ T cells circulating in blood were sequenced for TCR beta. Those who served as multiple sclerosis controls were treatment-naive patients with stable or active relapsing-remitting disease. Study-wide findings and caveats: The study's TCR sequencing and HLA analysis covered a relatively small number of individuals, and the study acknowledged this.

The sequenced sample was CD4+ T cells from PBMCs. The chain joins TRBV4-1 to TRBJ1-3; D call uncertain. The receptor was derived from a human donor with multiple sclerosis. The CDR3, as DNA: TGCGCCAGCAGCCAAGATGGGCTCTCTGGAAACACCATATATTTT. Protein product: CASSQDGLSGNTIYF.